This T cell receptor (beta chain) derives from a study of beta chain features in type 1 diabetes. cDNA synthesis used the whole RNA isolate, giving expressed TCRB sequences. This table comes from immunoSEQ multiplex PCR, and its TCRdb copy is limited to in-frame clones, with some not included. The data contain roughly 450,000 clones, roughly an eighth of them singletons. The CDR3 is 15 amino acids. Germline-derived CDR1 and CDR2 are SGDLS and YYNGEE. V gave up 1 base and J gave up 2 bases; unmatched junction bases: 3. This clone was observed a handful of times. The sample consisted of naive CD4+ T cells from blood. The chain has TRBV9 and TRBJ2-1; 7 bases are shared with TRBD2. This TCR derives from a woman between 18 and 30 years old in good health. In nucleotides, the CDR3 is TGTGCCAGCAGCGTAAGGGGACTACCCTACAATGAGCAGTTCTTC. Translated: CASSVRGLPYNEQFF. The entire variable domain, with the rest obtained from reference TRBV9 and TRBJ2-1, is as follows: DSGVTQTPKHLITATGQRVTLRCSPRSGDLSVYWYQQSLDQGLQFLIQYYNGEERAKGNILERFSAQQFPDLHSELNLSSLELGDSALYFCASSVRGLPYNEQFFGPGTRLTVL.